A selection of T cell receptor beta chains follows, all from one sample in a study of cytotoxic CD8 clonotypes in ibrutinib-treated CLL. TCRdb keeps only in-frame clones here, not all; method: immunoSEQ multiplex PCR. This sample carries under 200,000 clones, more than 80% of them seen once, and the ten largest clones take about 4.3%. The source material was PBMCs, sampled after 24 months of ibrutinib treatment. The receptors here all came from a human donor with chronic lymphocytic leukemia. Both conserved end residues are part of each CDR3. A D gene is named only where the DNA matches it firmly. A clone size is listed for some rows: how often the clone was seen (once, few, many), or a class if it is expanded.

J: TRBJ2-3
V: TRBV5-4
size: NA
D: TRBD2
DNA: TGTGCCAGCAGCTTGGTGTACCTAGCGGGAGAGAATACGCAGTATTTT
CDR3: CASSLVYLAGENTQYF

J: TRBJ2-3
V: TRBV9
size: once
D: TRBD2
DNA: TGTGCCAGCAGCCTAGCGGGGGGCGGTTCAGGAGATACGCAGTATTTT
CDR3: CASSLAGGGSGDTQYF

J: TRBJ2-1
V: TRBV9
size: NA
D: TRBD2
DNA: TGTGCCAGCAGCGCCACGGGACTAGCGGGAGGGCATGGGATCTTC
CDR3: CASSATGLAGGHGIF

J: TRBJ2-7
V: TRBV28
size: NA
D: NA
DNA: TGTGCCAGCAGTCTGGGGTGGGGGACGCCCTCCTACGAGCAGTACTTC
CDR3: CASSLGWGTPSYEQYF

J: TRBJ1-1
V: TRBV6-1
size: NA
D: NA
DNA: TGTGCCAGCAGTGAGTACGGACTGAACACTGAAGCTTTCTTT
CDR3: CASSEYGLNTEAFF

J: TRBJ2-7
V: TRBV19
size: NA
D: NA
DNA: TGTGCCAGTAGAGCCCGTACCCAGGGGGAGCAGTACTTC
CDR3: CASRARTQGEQYF

J: TRBJ2-5
V: TRBV30
size: NA
D: NA
DNA: TGTGCCTGGAGTGTAGGAGAGACCCAGTACTTC
CDR3: CAWSVGETQYF

J: TRBJ2-3
V: TRBV5-6
size: NA
D: NA
DNA: TGTGCCAGCAGCTTGCAGGCCAGGTCCATTGATAAAGATACGCAGTATTTT
CDR3: CASSLQARSIDKDTQYF

J: TRBJ2-1
V: TRBV5-1
size: NA
D: NA
DNA: TGCGCCAGCAGCTTAGGGAGACAGTACAATGAGCAGTTCTTC
CDR3: CASSLGRQYNEQFF

J: TRBJ1-1
V: TRBV29-1
size: once
D: NA
DNA: TGCAGCTTTTGGTTGGGCATGAACACTGAAGCTTTCTTT
CDR3: CSFWLGMNTEAFF

J: TRBJ2-3
V: TRBV7-2
size: NA
D: TRBD2
DNA: TGTGCCAGCAGCGATCCGGGGGGACCATCCGGCACAGATACGCAGTATTTT
CDR3: CASSDPGGPSGTDTQYF

J: TRBJ1-5
V: TRBV18
size: few
D: NA
DNA: TGTGCCAGCTCCCTTCAGGAGAGCAATCAGCCCCAGCATTTT
CDR3: CASSLQESNQPQHF

J: TRBJ1-1
V: TRBV5-3
size: NA
D: NA
DNA: TGTGCCAGCAGCTTGGGGGGTAGCACTGAAGCTTTCTTT
CDR3: CASSLGGSTEAFF

J: TRBJ2-1
V: TRBV7-2
size: NA
D: NA
DNA: TGTGCCAGCAGCTCCCATGCGAGCTACAATGAGCAGTTCTTC
CDR3: CASSSHASYNEQFF

J: TRBJ1-5
V: TRBV7-2
size: NA
D: TRBD1
DNA: TGTGCCAGCAGCGTCGGACAGGTCCAGCATTTT
CDR3: CASSVGQVQHF

J: TRBJ1-1
V: TRBV7-3
size: NA
D: NA
DNA: TGTGCCAGCAGCTCCGGGACTGAAGCTTTCTTT
CDR3: CASSSGTEAFF

J: TRBJ1-3
V: TRBV19
size: once
D: NA
DNA: TGTGCCAGTATGGATCCCAGGGCCCTCTCTGGAAACACCATATATTTT
CDR3: CASMDPRALSGNTIYF

J: TRBJ2-2
V: TRBV14
size: NA
D: NA
DNA: TGTGCCAGCAGCCAAGTTGGAGCAAACACCGGGGAGCTGTTTTTT
CDR3: CASSQVGANTGELFF

J: TRBJ1-6
V: TRBV2
size: few
D: NA
DNA: TGTGCCAGCAGGCAGTTGACAGGATATAATTCACCCCTCCACTTT
CDR3: CASRQLTGYNSPLHF

J: TRBJ2-7
V: TRBV5-1
size: NA
D: TRBD1
DNA: TGCGCCAGCAGTGGGGACAGTTTATACGAGCAGTACTTC
CDR3: CASSGDSLYEQYF

J: TRBJ1-2
V: TRBV6-6
size: NA
D: TRBD1
DNA: TGTGCCAGCACCTTAAAAAAAACAGGGGCCAACTATGGCTACACCTTC
CDR3: CASTLKKTGANYGYTF

J: TRBJ2-7
V: TRBV18
size: NA
D: NA
DNA: TGTGCCAGCTCACCCCCCTCGCCATCCTACGAGCAGTACTTC
CDR3: CASSPPSPSYEQYF

J: TRBJ2-7
V: TRBV2
size: NA
D: NA
DNA: TGTGCCAGCAGGCCGGACAGTTACGAGCAGTACTTC
CDR3: CASRPDSYEQYF